The rows below give T cell receptor beta chains drawn from one sample of a study of neurological immune-mediated disorders. TCRdb ran MiXCR on the 5' RACE reads and lists one entry per CDR3 protein. The table lists some 86,000 distinct CDR3 sequences, 2.6% of them singletons. The specimen was PBMCs. These receptors came from a woman aged 25 to 39 with multiple sclerosis. The CDR3 runs from the conserved cysteine through the conserved F or W. A D gene is named only where the DNA matches it firmly. The size entry is marked missing in some rows and otherwise reads once, few, many or a size class.

J gene	clone size	D gene	V gene	CDR3 protein	CDR3 DNA
TRBJ2-3	many	TRBD2	TRBV20-1	CSARLAGSSTDTQYF	TGCAGTGCTAGATTAGCGGGGTCTAGCACAGATACGCAGTATTTT
TRBJ1-3	many	.	TRBV4-3	CASSQLAPGSGNTIYF	TGCGCCAGCAGCCAATTGGCTCCCGGCTCTGGAAACACCATATATTTT
TRBJ2-1	many	TRBD2	TRBV10-3	CAISVDGLAGGNHNEQFF	TGTGCCATCAGTGTTGATGGCCTAGCGGGAGGGAATCACAATGAGCAGTTCTTC
TRBJ1-5	many	TRBD1	TRBV6-6	CASSYSAHRGGSNQPQHF	TGTGCCAGCAGTTACTCGGCCCACAGGGGAGGAAGCAATCAGCCCCAGCATTTT
TRBJ2-3	many	.	TRBV5-1	CASSPQEIPGGDTQYF	TGCGCCAGCAGCCCGCAGGAGATCCCTGGGGGAGATACGCAGTATTTT
TRBJ2-2	many	.	TRBV20-1	CSASVGGAANTGELFF	TGCAGTGCTAGCGTAGGTGGAGCTGCGAACACCGGGGAGCTGTTTTTT
TRBJ1-2	many	.	TRBV10-3	CAIALNYGYTF	TGTGCCATCGCTTTAAACTATGGCTACACCTTC
TRBJ1-1	many	.	TRBV7-9	CASSPGTEAFF	TGTGCCAGCAGCCCGGGGACAGAAGCTTTCTTT
TRBJ2-7	many	.	TRBV5-1	CASSLDGTPGVYEQYF	TGCGCCAGCAGCTTGGATGGGACTCCTGGGGTATACGAGCAGTACTTC
TRBJ2-4	many	TRBD2	TRBV20-1	CSASRTSADKNIQYF	TGCAGTGCTAGCCGGACTAGCGCGGATAAAAACATTCAGTACTTC
TRBJ2-1	many	.	TRBV12-3/TRBV12-4	CASRHLVDEQFF	TGTGCCAGCAGGCACTTAGTAGATGAGCAGTTCTTC
TRBJ2-1	many	TRBD2	TRBV5-1	CASSFLAGGNEQFF	TGCGCCAGCAGCTTCCTAGCGGGAGGCAATGAGCAGTTCTTC
TRBJ1-4	many	.	TRBV20-1	CSAGQGINEKLFF	TGCAGTGCGGGGCAGGGGATAAATGAAAAACTGTTTTTT
TRBJ2-7	few	.	TRBV18	CASSPLPNRSSGEQYF	TGTGCCAGCTCACCGTTACCGAACAGGAGTTCGGGCGAGCAGTACTTC
TRBJ2-7	many	.	TRBV7-2	CASSQTFLLEQYF	TGTGCCAGCAGCCAGACCTTCCTGTTGGAGCAGTACTTC
TRBJ2-7	many	.	TRBV7-2	CASSTTAGEQYF	TGTGCCAGCAGCACGACAGCGGGCGAGCAGTACTTC
TRBJ2-2	many	TRBD2	TRBV5-1	CASTLAGLNTGELFF	TGCGCCAGCACCCTAGCGGGGCTGAACACCGGGGAGCTGTTTTTT
TRBJ2-3	many	.	TRBV20-1	CSALDSTDTQYF	TGCAGTGCTCTGGACAGCACAGATACGCAGTATTTT
TRBJ2-7	many	.	TRBV5-5	CASSLRARSSYEQYF	TGTGCCAGCAGCTTGAGGGCAAGAAGCTCCTACGAGCAGTACTTC
TRBJ2-2	.	.	TRBV6-6	CASSHPGVGATGALFF	TGTGCCAGCAGTCACCCCGGGGTTGGGGCCACCGGGGCGCTGTTTTTT
TRBJ2-1	.	.	TRBV12-3/TRBV12-4	CASSLGGHEQFF	TGTGCCAGCAGTTTAGGTGGGCATGAGCAGTTCTTC
TRBJ2-7	many	TRBD1	TRBV5-1	CASNPGQGAYEQYF	TGCGCCAGCAACCCGGGACAGGGAGCCTACGAGCAGTACTTC
TRBJ2-2	many	.	TRBV12-3/TRBV12-4	CASNPGPNTGELFF	TGTGCCAGCAATCCAGGCCCGAACACCGGGGAGCTGTTTTTT
TRBJ1-1	few	.	TRBV12-3/TRBV12-4	CASSSEGGNTEAFF	TGTGCCAGCAGCTCGGAGGGGGGGAACACTGAAGCTTTCTTT
TRBJ1-2	many	TRBD1	TRBV4-3	CASSQQEGASGYTF	TGCGCCAGCAGCCAACAGGAGGGGGCGAGTGGCTACACCTTC
TRBJ1-2	many	.	TRBV6-5	CASTDSYGYTF	TGTGCCAGCACCGACAGCTATGGCTACACCTTC
TRBJ2-1	many	.	TRBV12-3/TRBV12-4	CASSFIGGYNEQFF	TGTGCCAGCAGTTTCATCGGGGGCTACAATGAGCAGTTCTTC
TRBJ2-3	many	.	TRBV5-1	CASSSRPSTDTQYF	TGCGCCAGCAGCTCCCGACCTAGCACAGATACGCAGTATTTT
TRBJ2-7	.	TRBD1	TRBV18	CASSAGTASHEQYF	TGTGCCAGCTCAGCCGGGACAGCCTCCCACGAGCAGTACTTC